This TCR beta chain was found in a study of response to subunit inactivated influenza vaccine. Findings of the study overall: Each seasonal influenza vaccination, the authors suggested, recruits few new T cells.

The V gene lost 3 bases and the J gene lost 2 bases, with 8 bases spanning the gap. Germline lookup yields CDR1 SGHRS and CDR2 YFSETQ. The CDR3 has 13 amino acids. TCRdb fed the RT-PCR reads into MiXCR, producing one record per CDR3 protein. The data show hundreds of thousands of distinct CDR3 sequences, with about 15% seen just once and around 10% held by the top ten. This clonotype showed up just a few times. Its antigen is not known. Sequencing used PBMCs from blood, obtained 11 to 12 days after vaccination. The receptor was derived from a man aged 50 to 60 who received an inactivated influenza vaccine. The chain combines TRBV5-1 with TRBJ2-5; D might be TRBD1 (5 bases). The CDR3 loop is CASSSRQQETQYF. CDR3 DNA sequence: TGCGCCAGCAGCTCCCGACAGCAAGAGACCCAGTACTTC.